These 19 T cell receptor beta chains were sequenced from one sample in a study of blood T cells in healthy people across ages. A J-beta primer mix and a sample-barcoded 5' primer were used in a second PCR of roughly 6 to 11 cycles. TCRdb reprocessed the 5' RACE reads with MiXCR, giving one entry per CDR3 protein. The table shows approximately 1.5 million distinct CDR3 sequences, with 35% to 45% occurring only once. What was sequenced was blood. These receptors all stem from a woman between 18 and 29 years old in good health.

The chain joins TRBV6-5 to TRBJ2-1; 10 bases match TRBD2. Germline CDR1 is MNHEY and CDR2 is SVGAGI. This CDR3 has 17 amino acids. V lost 2 bases and J lost 3; bases outside the gene matches: 7. CDR3 DNA: TGTGCCAGCAGTTACGGAAGCGGGGGGGTAGACTACAATGAGCAGTTCTTC. Translating it yields CASSYGSGGVDYNEQFF.

This clonotype was found a few times. The CDR3 here is CASSLAAGGGEDEQFF. DNA for the CDR3: TGTGCCAGCAGCTTAGCCGCGGGGGGCGGAGAAGATGAGCAGTTCTTC. The gene calls are TRBV7-2 and TRBJ2-1, with TRBD2 matching 8 bases. V shed 0 bases and J 8 bases; nucleotides not matched to a gene: 9. In germline, CDR1 is SGHTA, CDR2 FQGNSA. This CDR3 is built from 16 residues.

This clonotype was seen once. The rearrangement joins TRBV21-1 to TRBJ2-1; the DNA was not compared with TRBD2, the D call given in the table. TRBV21-1 is recorded as a pseudogene. This CDR3 contains 16 residues. The CDR3 sequence is CASSERTSGSRNEQFF. In nucleotides, the CDR3 is TGTGCCAGCAGCGAGCGGACTAGCGGGAGTAGGAATGAGCAGTTCTTC.

This clonotype showed up just a few times. The chain has TRBV7-2 and TRBJ1-5; D is perhaps TRBD1 (5 bases). The CDR3 length is 15 residues. Trimming removed 5 bases at V and 1 base at J, with 12 bases between. The germline CDR1 and CDR2 sequences are SGHTA and FQGNSA. CDR3 nucleotide sequence: TGTGCCAGCAGCGCTGCCGGGGGGAGCAATCAGCCCCAGCATTTT. Translating gives CASSAAGGSNQPQHF.

This clonotype showed up just a few times. The chain links TRBV7-2 to TRBJ2-7; the D gene is possibly TRBD1 (5 bases). Looked up from germline, CDR1 is SGHTA and CDR2 is FQGNSA. CDR3 length equals 14 residues. Deletions cut 3 bases from V and 8 bases from J, with 17 bases between. The CDR3 is CASSLGQSATKQYF. CDR3 DNA: TGTGCCAGCAGCTTGGGGCAGTCTGCTACGAAGCAGTACTTC.

V gene TRBV20-1 combines with J gene TRBJ1-5; 8 bases match TRBD1. CDR3 length equals 15 residues. The trim removed 0 bases at V and 2 bases at J, leaving 3 bases unmatched. Per germline, CDR1 DFQATT and CDR2 SNEGSKA (reference sequence). The DNA of the CDR3 is TGCAGTGCTAGAGATCTGGGACAGGGCAATCAGCCCCAGCATTTT. Translation: CSARDLGQGNQPQHF.

This sequence joins TRBV6-2 or TRBV6-3 and TRBJ1-1; D perhaps matches TRBD1 (5 bases). CDR1 and CDR2 (germline): MNHEY, SVGEGT. The CDR3 totals 16 residues. The germline V and J ends were trimmed by 4 bases and 5 bases, with 20 bases remaining between them. CDR3 protein: CASSSEPDTFVTEAFF. The DNA for the CDR3 is TGTGCCAGCAGTTCTGAACCGGACACTTTCGTGACTGAAGCTTTCTTT.

The V and J genes are TRBV20-1 and TRBJ2-1, with a possible D match to TRBD2 (5 bases). V was trimmed by 6 bases and J by 7 bases, leaving 19 bases between them. This CDR3 has 14 residues. CDR1 DFQATT and CDR2 SNEGSKA come from the germline V gene (reference sequence). DNA of the CDR3: TGCAGTGCGCCTACTAGGATTCCTGCAAATGAGCAGTTCTTC. Its translation is CSAPTRIPANEQFF.

This clonotype turned up a few times. This chain uses TRBV25-1 with TRBJ2-7, with 10 bases fitting TRBD1. Germline V lookup: CDR1 MGHDK, CDR2 SYGVNS. V lost 1 base and J lost 4; bases outside the gene matches: 7. The CDR3 runs 16 residues. CDR3 amino acids: CASSEWGTGVGYEQYF. The CDR3 nucleotides read TGTGCCAGCAGTGAATGGGGGACAGGGGTAGGATACGAGCAGTACTTC.

This clonotype was detected only a few times. The chain links TRBV6-2 or TRBV6-3 to TRBJ1-5; D call uncertain. Trimming stripped 2 bases from V and 1 base from J, with 9 bases between. Germline V CDR1 and CDR2: MNHEY, SVGEGT. The CDR3 length is 15 residues. The CDR3 spells CASSYVRLSNQPQHF. DNA of the CDR3: TGTGCCAGCAGTTACGTGAGACTGAGCAATCAGCCCCAGCATTTT.

The chain has TRBV20-1 and TRBJ2-2; D unresolved. V shed 4 bases and J shed 3 bases, with 6 bases lying between them. Germline CDR1 reads DFQATT; CDR2 reads SNEGSKA (reference sequence). The CDR3 has 12 residues. Here the CDR3 reads CSANRHTGELFF. Written as DNA, the CDR3 is TGCAGTGCTAACAGACACACCGGGGAGCTGTTTTTT.

The chain recombines TRBV6-5 with TRBJ2-3, with 8 bases identical to TRBD2. The trim removed 2 bases at V and 0 bases at J, leaving 1 base unmatched. The germline V gene has CDR1 MNHEY and CDR2 SVGAGI. CDR3 length equals 15 residues. The CDR3 nucleotides read TGTGCCAGCAGTTACGAGCGGGGGAGCACAGATACGCAGTATTTT. Its protein is CASSYERGSTDTQYF.

In its sample, this clonotype was seen a few times. The V call is TRBV7-6, the J call TRBJ2-1; tentatively, D is TRBD2 (5 bases). V lost 1 base and J lost 1, with 11 bases in between. This CDR3 has 16 amino acids. From germline, CDR1 is SGHVS and CDR2 FNYEAQ. CDR3 region: CASSLGQAASYNEQFF. The DNA for the CDR3 is TGTGCCAGCAGCTTAGGTCAAGCGGCTTCCTACAATGAGCAGTTCTTC. The entire variable domain, with the rest obtained from reference TRBV7-6 and TRBJ2-1, is as follows: GAGVSQSPRYKVTKRGQDVALRCDPISGHVSLYWYRQALGQGPEFLTYFNYEAQQDKSGLPNDRFSAERPEGSISTLTIQRTEQRDSAMYRCASSLGQAASYNEQFFGPGTRLTVL.

The chain is built from TRBV7-9 and TRBJ2-7; D remains ambiguous. The CDR3 consists of 13 residues. The germline CDR1 and CDR2 sequences are SEHNR and FQNEAQ (reference sequence). Trimming removed 5 bases from V and 4 bases from J, with 12 bases in between. The CDR3 region is CASSGEHGYEQYF. The CDR3 DNA reads as TGTGCCAGCAGCGGAGAACATGGGTACGAGCAGTACTTC.

This clonotype was detected only a few times. This sequence joins TRBV5-4 and TRBJ2-7; 8 bases align to TRBD1. The CDR3 extends over 15 amino acids. J was trimmed by 5 bases and V by 4 bases; bases with no gene match: 11. CDR1 is SGHNT and CDR2 is YYREEE in the germline V gene (reference sequence). The CDR3 nucleotides are TGTGCCAGCAGCCAAATGACAGGGGTTGATAACGAGCAGTACTTC. It translates to CASSQMTGVDNEQYF. The variable domain in full, completed from reference TRBV5-4 and TRBJ2-7, reads ETGVTQSPTHLIKTRGQQVTLRCSSQSGHNTVSWYQQALGQGPQFIFQYYREEENGRGNFPPRFSGLQFPNYSSELNVNALELDDSALYLCASSQMTGVDNEQYFGPGTRLTVT.

The CDR3: CASSGTISYNEQFF. The CDR3 coding sequence is TGTGCCAGCAGCGGGACCATCTCCTACAATGAGCAGTTCTTC. The chain combines TRBV6-1 with TRBJ2-1; D possibly matches TRBD1 or TRBD2 (5 bases each). The germline gives CDR1 MNHNS, CDR2 SASEGT. With 6 bases removed from V and 0 bases from J, the gap between germline ends came to 9 bases. This CDR3 is 14 amino acids long.

This chain links TRBV5-1 with TRBJ1-2; D is uncertain. CDR3 size: 14 residues. Trimming left V 3 bases short and J 0 bases short, with 9 bases between. CDR1 SGHRS and CDR2 YFSETQ come from the germline V gene. The CDR3 coding sequence is TGCGCCAGCAGCTCCTCGACCTCTAACTATGGCTACACCTTC. This gives the protein CASSSSTSNYGYTF.

The chain combines TRBV7-3 with TRBJ2-1, with TRBD2 matching over 8 bases. The CDR3 contains 16 residues. The V gene end was trimmed by 5 bases and the J gene end by 3 bases; junction bases not matched to a gene: 9. CDR1 is SGHTA and CDR2 is FQGTGA in the germline V gene. The CDR3 coding sequence is TGTGCCAGCAGCCCTCAGAGCGGGGGCGACTACAATGAGCAGTTCTTC. This gives the protein CASSPQSGGDYNEQFF.

This clonotype occurred a few times. This chain joins TRBV20-1 and TRBJ2-1, with 13 positions matching TRBD2. CDR3 length: 15 amino acids. Germline V gene sequence: CDR1 DFQATT, CDR2 SNEGSKA (reference sequence). The V segment lost 1 base and the J segment 5 bases; nucleotides outside the gene matches: 2. CDR3 in amino acids: CSARGLAGGNNEQFF. CDR3 in DNA: TGCAGTGCTAGAGGACTAGCGGGGGGTAACAATGAGCAGTTCTTC.